This is a list of T cell receptor beta chains from one sample in a study of metastatic and nonmetastatic thyroid tumors. TCRdb ran MiXCR on the PCR reads. The sample holds 30,000 to 35,000 clones, approximately 15% seen once. Sequenced sample: blood. These TCRs come from a female donor with papillary thyroid cancer or a benign thyroid nodule (not recorded which). Some clones in this sample may be carry-over from other donors' samples. Both conserved end residues are part of each CDR3. D genes are given only for firm matches. Size is stated for part of the rows, as once, few or many counts, or as a class when the clone is expanded.

d_call	j_call	clone_size	v_call	cdr3_aa	cdr3_nt
NA	TRBJ1-6	many	TRBV6-1	CASSLYIRGRYNSPLHF	TGTGCCAGCAGTCTTTATATCAGGGGACGGTATAATTCACCCCTCCACTTT
TRBD1	TRBJ1-4	few	TRBV6-1	CASSEGQGFEKLFF	TGTGCCAGCAGTGAGGGACAGGGGTTTGAAAAACTGTTTTTT
NA	TRBJ2-4	NA	TRBV20-1	CSAGDTQNIQYF	TGCAGTGCTGGAGACACACAAAACATTCAGTACTTC
NA	TRBJ1-3	many	TRBV11-2	CASSLVVPTPGNTIYF	TGTGCCAGCAGCTTAGTGGTACCCACGCCAGGAAACACCATATATTTT
NA	TRBJ2-1	many	TRBV5-1	CASSAAGSYNEQFF	TGCGCCAGCAGCGCGGCAGGGAGTTACAATGAGCAGTTCTTC
NA	TRBJ2-7	many	TRBV3-1	CASSHLSTGEQYF	TGTGCCAGCAGCCACCTTAGCACTGGCGAGCAGTACTTC
NA	TRBJ2-5	many	TRBV12-3/TRBV12-4	CASTTGSGGRETQYF	TGTGCCAGCACCACGGGAAGCGGCGGTCGGGAGACCCAGTACTTC
TRBD2	TRBJ2-1	many	TRBV15	CATSRELAGGPNEQFF	TGTGCCACCAGCCGTGAACTAGCGGGAGGGCCCAATGAGCAGTTCTTC
NA	TRBJ2-7	few	TRBV6-1	CASSLNWRSYEQYF	TGTGCCAGCAGTCTCAACTGGAGGTCCTACGAGCAGTACTTC
NA	TRBJ1-5	many	TRBV16	CASSPTSGGEQHF	TGTGCCAGCAGCCCGACTTCAGGCGGAGAGCAGCATTTT
TRBD2	TRBJ2-3	many	TRBV6-4	CASSDSGLAACTDTQYF	TGTGCCAGCAGTGACTCGGGGCTAGCGGCCTGCACAGATACGCAGTATTTT
NA	TRBJ1-1	many	TRBV30	CASQPGLRAEAFF	TGTGCCTCACAACCGGGACTAAGGGCTGAAGCTTTCTTT
NA	TRBJ1-1	many	TRBV4-3	CASSQVSGGFTEAFF	TGCGCCAGCAGCCAAGTTAGCGGGGGCTTTACTGAAGCTTTCTTT
NA	TRBJ1-1	NA	TRBV20-1	CSASQSTRKEAFF	TGCAGTGCTAGCCAAAGTACTAGAAAGGAAGCTTTCTTT
NA	TRBJ1-3	many	TRBV12-3/TRBV12-4	CASSLRRTLSGNTIYF	TGTGCCAGCAGTTTAAGAAGGACACTCTCTGGAAACACCATATATTTT
NA	TRBJ2-2	many	TRBV11-2	CASTTGTMRRTGELFF	TGTGCCAGCACCACCGGGACAATGAGAAGGACCGGGGAGCTGTTTTTT
TRBD2	TRBJ2-3	many	TRBV7-2	CASSLVAGGDTQYF	TGTGCCAGCAGCTTAGTTGCGGGAGGAGATACGCAGTATTTT
NA	TRBJ2-6	many	TRBV30	CAWSVAGANVLTF	TGTGCCTGGAGTGTAGCTGGGGCCAACGTCCTGACTTTC
NA	TRBJ1-2	many	TRBV5-8	CASSLFPGRDGYTF	TGTGCCAGCAGCTTGTTTCCGGGAAGAGATGGCTACACCTTC
TRBD1	TRBJ1-5	many	TRBV6-2/TRBV6-3	CASSYRKGQRGGNQPQHF	TGTGCCAGCAGTTACCGGAAGGGACAGCGGGGAGGCAATCAGCCCCAGCATTTT
NA	TRBJ2-3	NA	TRBV20-1	CSARDRALQGTDTQYF	TGCAGTGCTAGAGATCGGGCGTTACAGGGCACAGATACGCAGTATTTT
NA	TRBJ2-2	NA	TRBV3-1	CASSQDYGTGELFF	TGTGCCAGCAGCCAAGACTATGGAACCGGGGAGCTGTTTTTT
TRBD2	TRBJ2-2	once	TRBV18	CASSYTSGRIATGELFF	TGTGCCAGCTCGTATACTAGCGGGAGGATCGCCACCGGGGAGCTGTTTTTT
NA	TRBJ1-6	many	TRBV28	CASRLGNSPLHF	TGTGCCAGCAGGCTGGGGAATTCACCCCTCCACTTT
NA	TRBJ1-4	many	TRBV3-1	CASSQDSQGMEKLFF	TGTGCCAGCAGCCAAGATAGCCAGGGGATGGAAAAACTGTTTTTT
NA	TRBJ2-5	NA	TRBV5-1	CASSLGIWETQYF	TGCGCCAGCAGCTTGGGTATATGGGAGACTCAGTACTTC
NA	TRBJ2-7	NA	TRBV20-1	CSARDYDNSYEQYF	TGCAGTGCTAGAGATTACGACAACTCCTACGAGCAGTACTTC
TRBD1	TRBJ2-1	many	TRBV2	CASTSPGDSIGFF	TGTGCCAGCACCTCGCCCGGGGACAGCATCGGGTTCTTC
NA	TRBJ1-2	many	TRBV2	CASSDSATRGYTF	TGTGCCAGCAGTGACAGTGCCACGCGGGGCTACACCTTC
NA	TRBJ1-4	many	TRBV11-3	CASSLGTSNEKLFF	TGTGCCAGCAGCTTGGGGACGTCGAATGAAAAACTGTTTTTT
NA	TRBJ2-7	many	TRBV19	CASSQKRGREPYEQYF	TGTGCCAGCTCACAGAAACGCGGCAGGGAACCCTACGAGCAGTACTTC